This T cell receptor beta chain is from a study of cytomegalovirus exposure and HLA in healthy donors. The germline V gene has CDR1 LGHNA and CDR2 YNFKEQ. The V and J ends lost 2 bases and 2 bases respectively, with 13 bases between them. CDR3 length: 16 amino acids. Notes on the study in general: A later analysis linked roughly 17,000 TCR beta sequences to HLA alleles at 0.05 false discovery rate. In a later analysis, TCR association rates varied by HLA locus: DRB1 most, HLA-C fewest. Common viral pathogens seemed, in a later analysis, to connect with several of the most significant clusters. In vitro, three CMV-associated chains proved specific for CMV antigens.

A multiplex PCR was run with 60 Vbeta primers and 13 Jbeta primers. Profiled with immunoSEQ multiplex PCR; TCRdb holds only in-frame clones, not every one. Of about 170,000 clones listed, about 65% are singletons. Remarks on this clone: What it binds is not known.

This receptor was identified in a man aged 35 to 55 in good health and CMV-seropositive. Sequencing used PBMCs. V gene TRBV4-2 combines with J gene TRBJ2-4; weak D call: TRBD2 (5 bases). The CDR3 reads CASSQSGVPTKNIQYF. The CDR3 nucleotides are TGTGCCAGCAGCCAAAGCGGAGTACCCACCAAAAACATTCAGTACTTC.